This TCR beta chain was profiled in a study of T cells expressing NK-cell markers (dated by TCRdb to 2019 to 2021). Regarding the research as a whole: Seven or eight donors provided sorted CD3+CD56+NKG2C+, CD3+CD56+NKG2C- and CD3+CD56-NKG2C+ T-cell subsets, whose TCR beta-chain repertoires were profiled. Sequencing of the libraries produced 2 x 150 bp reads on Illumina HiSeq 2000/2500, MiSeq or NextSeq. The study sequenced eight donors, all healthy volunteers chosen at random: three men and five women. Among the eight sequenced donors, seven were HCMV-seropositive and one was HCMV-seronegative.

Note on this clonotype: Which antigen it targets is not known.

From the cysteine through the phenylalanine, the CDR3 covers 14 amino acids. No DNA sequence was recorded. Sequencing was carried out with an Illumina HiSeq 2000. The TCR beta cDNA libraries were made using 5'RACE template switching, a step that added both a universal primer site and unique molecular identifiers. Synthesis of cDNA was primed from the TCR beta constant segment and was followed by two consecutive PCR amplification steps. The authors' analysis ran thus. Reads were demultiplexed and grouped by UMI with MIGEC, and clonotypes were assembled and quantified with MiTCR. To remove erroneous sequences, TCR cDNA sequences were retained only when supported by two or more reads. The tcR package was used for downstream repertoire analysis, with clonotypes matched between fractions based on CDR3 nucleotide sequence plus V segment. Antigen specificity was annotated against VDJdb with VDJmatch, allowing one amino acid substitution in CDR3. TCRdb reprocessed the reads, and each CDR3 protein sequence is entered once, without DNA. It is TCRdb's table, rather than the study itself, that gives the V and J calls and clone size. The table for this sample records some 280,000 distinct CDR3 sequences. The ten largest account for about 0.39% of the sample.

What the work shows at the level of the full study, not this receptor alone: In roughly six donors, the dominant CD3+CD56+NKG2C+ clonotypes ranked among the top 10 CD8+ clonotypes, making up roughly 1.0-8% of CD8+ T cells. Those dominant clonotypes were again the most abundant among CD3+CD56-NKG2C+ cells in a few donors, at roughly 25-60.1%. Whether the expanded NKG2C-expressing T cell clones were specific for HCMV antigens remained unclear.

HCMV-specific IgG was detected in serum with a commercial ELISA kit to determine HCMV serostatus. Peripheral blood mononuclear cells were isolated from blood by Ficoll density gradient centrifugation. The sequenced sample was blood T cells: a sorted CD56 or NKG2C T cell subset, CD4+ or CD8+ T cells, or bulk PBMC T cells (not recorded which). The chain joins TRBV12-3 or TRBV12-4 to TRBJ2-2. This sequence originates from a young man in good health. Donor details come from another sample of the same person, matched by shared clones. The CDR3 is CAVAEWSRGGELFF.